The clone carrying this T cell receptor beta chain was seen more than once but under ten times. The source of the sample is a study of blood T cell repertoires in COVID-19. About the research overall: COVID-19 samples collected from the United States, Italy and Spain covered acute and convalescent phases. Sources were T cells, B-cell-depleted T cells, or PBMCs; the material itself was cDNA or gDNA.

This CDR3 has 13 amino acids. Germline CDR1 reads MNHEY; CDR2 reads SMNVEV (reference sequence). The ends were cut back, 5 bases at V and 6 bases at J, with 11 bases in the middle. Measured with immunoSEQ multiplex PCR; TCRdb has only the in-frame clones, and not every one. The repertoire holds just under 350,000 clones, with more than 70% as singletons. The clonotype comes from a man in his thirties or forties with active or convalescent COVID-19. Sequencing was carried out using peripheral blood. The genes are TRBV27 and TRBJ2-1; D is possibly TRBD1 (6 bases). As DNA, the CDR3 is TGTGCCAGCAGTAACACAGGGTTCAATGAGCAGTTCTTC. Translated, it gives CASSNTGFNEQFF.